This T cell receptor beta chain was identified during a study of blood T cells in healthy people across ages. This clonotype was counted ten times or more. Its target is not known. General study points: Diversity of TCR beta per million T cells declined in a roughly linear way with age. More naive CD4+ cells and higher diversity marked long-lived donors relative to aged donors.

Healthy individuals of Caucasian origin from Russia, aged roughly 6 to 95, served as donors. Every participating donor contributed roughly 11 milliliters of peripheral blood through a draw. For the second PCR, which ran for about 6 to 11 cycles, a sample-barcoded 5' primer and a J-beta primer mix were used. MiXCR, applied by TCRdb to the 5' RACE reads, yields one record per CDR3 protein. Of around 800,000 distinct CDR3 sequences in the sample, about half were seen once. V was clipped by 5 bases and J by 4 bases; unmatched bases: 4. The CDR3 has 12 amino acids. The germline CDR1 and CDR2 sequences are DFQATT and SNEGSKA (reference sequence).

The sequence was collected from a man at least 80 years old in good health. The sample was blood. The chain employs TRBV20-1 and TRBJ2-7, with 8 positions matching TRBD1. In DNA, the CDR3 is TGCAGTGCTGGGACAGGATTTTACGAGCAGTACTTC. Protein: CSAGTGFYEQYF.